The clone carrying this T cell receptor beta chain was recorded a few times. Assay used: immunoSEQ multiplex PCR; TCRdb lists only in-frame clones, some missing. The profile shows fewer than 450,000 clones, 90% of them singletons. The sample comes from a study of blood T cell repertoires in COVID-19. Cohort placement rested on clinical history that participants reported themselves. Germline V gene lookup returns CDR1 KGHSH and CDR2 LQKENI. CDR3 length equals 18 residues. Trimming cost V 3 bases and J 0 bases; bases outside gene matches: 8. The sample was PBMCs or T cells enriched from blood (not recorded which). The V and J genes are TRBV18 and TRBJ1-6; TRBD1 aligns across 7 bases. This TCR derives from a man between 18 and 35 years old who had recovered from COVID-19. CDR3 in DNA: TGTGCCAGCTCACCGCGGGACAGTCTAAGCTCCTATAATTCACCCCTCCACTTT. Its protein is CASSPRDSLSSYNSPLHF.